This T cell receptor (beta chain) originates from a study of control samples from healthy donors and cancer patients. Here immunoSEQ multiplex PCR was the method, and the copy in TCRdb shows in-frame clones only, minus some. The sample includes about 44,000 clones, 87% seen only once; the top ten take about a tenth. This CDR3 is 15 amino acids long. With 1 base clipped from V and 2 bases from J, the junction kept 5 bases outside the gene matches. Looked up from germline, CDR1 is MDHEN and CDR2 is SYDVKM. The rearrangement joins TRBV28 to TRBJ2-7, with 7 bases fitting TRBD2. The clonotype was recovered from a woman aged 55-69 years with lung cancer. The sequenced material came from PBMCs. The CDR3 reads CASSLSLAAAYEQYF. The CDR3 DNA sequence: TGTGCCAGCAGTTTATCCCTAGCGGCGGCCTACGAGCAGTACTTC.